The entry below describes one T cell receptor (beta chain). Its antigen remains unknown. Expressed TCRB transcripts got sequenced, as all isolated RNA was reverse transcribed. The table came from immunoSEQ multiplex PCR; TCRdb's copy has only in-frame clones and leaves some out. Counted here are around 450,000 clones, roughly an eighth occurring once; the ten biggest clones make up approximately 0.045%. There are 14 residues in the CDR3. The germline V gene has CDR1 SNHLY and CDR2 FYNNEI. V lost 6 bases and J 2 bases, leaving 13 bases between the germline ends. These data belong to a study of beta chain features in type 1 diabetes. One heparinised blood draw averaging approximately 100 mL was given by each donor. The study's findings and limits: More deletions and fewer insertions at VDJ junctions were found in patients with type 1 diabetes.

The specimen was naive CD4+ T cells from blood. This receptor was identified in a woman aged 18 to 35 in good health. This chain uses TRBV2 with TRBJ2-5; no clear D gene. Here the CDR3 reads CASSREPIQETQYF. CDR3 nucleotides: TGTGCCAGCAGCCGCGAGCCCATACAAGAGACCCAGTACTTC.